A single T cell receptor beta chain is shown here with its context. Its antigen is not known. This entry is derived from a study of human T cells and chemical hapten exposure. At the level of the study: Patients, a majority of them female, were diagnosed with alopecia areata, totalis or universalis. Whole-study results and caveats: Versus controls, significantly more large CDR3 similarity clusters arose from expanded TCRs. Following DPC sensitization, TCRs present above 1 in 1000 frequency showed no change.

MiXCR, run by TCRdb on the RACE reads, gives a single entry per CDR3 protein. Seen here are about 160,000 distinct CDR3 sequences, around a quarter observed once, and the top ten hold roughly 2.2%. Time point reported: patch test 3, about 24 weeks after DPC sensitization. Treatment reported: therapeutic diphenylcyclopropenone sensitization with weekly scalp DPC. Venepuncture was done earlier than the placement of each patch test. CDR1 is DFQATT, CDR2 SNEGSKA, per germline (reference sequence). The CDR3 covers 14 residues. The ends lost 2 bases at V and 5 bases at J; junction bases unmatched: 7. The material was whole blood, obtained in connection with sensitization to the hapten diphenylcyclopropenone (DPC). The TCR originated in a woman younger than 30 with alopecia areata. Some clones in this sample may be carry-over from other donors' samples. This sequence joins TRBV20-1 and TRBJ2-7; 9 bases align to TRBD2. The CDR3 bases are TGCAGTGCTAGATTCCTAGCGGGGTATCACGAGCAGTACTTC. Protein product: CSARFLAGYHEQYF.